Described below is a single T cell receptor beta chain sequence and its context. The antigen is undetermined. This entry comes from a study of cytomegalovirus exposure and HLA in healthy donors. General study results and limits: Later analysis identified several of the most significant clusters that appeared linked to common viral pathogens. As confirmed in vitro, a few CMV-associated chains were specific for CMV antigens. Apparent HLA restriction characterized most CMV-associated TCR beta chains in a later analysis.

Primers: 60 Vbeta forward and 13 Jbeta reverse. Original processing methods: A later analysis tallied about 80 million unique TCR beta chains, about 12 million of them shared. The table came from immunoSEQ multiplex PCR; TCRdb's copy has only in-frame clones and leaves some out. That table furnishes V, J and clone size, whereas the DNA furnished D and trimming. This sample carries approximately 150,000 clones, 82% of them seen once, and the ten largest clones take roughly 3.2%. CDR3 length: 15 residues. Trimming cost V 4 bases and J 0 bases; bases outside gene matches: 2. The germline CDR1 and CDR2 sequences are LNHNV and YYDKDF (reference sequence).

Sequenced: PBMCs. The sequence derives from a man between 18 and 35 years old in good health and CMV-seropositive. The gene calls are TRBV15 and TRBJ2-1; 8 nucleotides match TRBD2. Here the CDR3 reads CATSISGNSYNEQFF. The CDR3 DNA reads TGTGCCACCAGCATTAGCGGGAACTCCTACAATGAGCAGTTCTTC. Full variable domain (rest looked up from reference TRBV15 and TRBJ2-1): DAMVIQNPRYQVTQFGKPVTLSCSQTLNHNVMYWYQQKSSQAPKLLFHYYDKDFNNEADTPDNFQSRRPNTSFCFLDIRSPGLGDTAMYLCATSISGNSYNEQFFGPGTRLTVL.